These 2 T cell receptor beta chains came from one sample sequenced in a study of blood T cell repertoires in COVID-19. Using immunoSEQ multiplex PCR, the repertoire was profiled, and TCRdb retains in-frame clones only, with some absent. Among fewer than 60,000 clones listed, under 90% were seen once. Specimen: peripheral blood. All receptors derive from an elderly man with COVID-19, enrolled during active disease.

The rearrangement joins TRBV5-1 to TRBJ1-1; 7 bases match TRBD1. The CDR3 contains 15 residues. V shed 6 bases, J shed 1 base, and the junction held 9 bases outside the gene matches. The germline CDR1 and CDR2 sequences are SGHRS and YFSETQ. The CDR3 nucleotides are TGCGCCAGCACCTCTTCCGGGACAGCGAACACTGAAGCTTTCTTT. Translating gives CASTSSGTANTEAFF.

This clone has a single count. V gene TRBV27 combines with J gene TRBJ2-7; D is perhaps TRBD1 (7 bases). Germline CDR1 reads MNHEY; CDR2 reads SMNVEV (reference sequence). The length of the CDR3 is 16 residues. With 2 bases removed from V and 2 bases from J, the gap between germline ends came to 16 bases. The CDR3 loop reads CASSLRGTDHPYEQYF. As DNA, the CDR3 is TGTGCCAGCAGTTTACGGGGGACAGACCACCCCTACGAGCAGTACTTC.